This T cell receptor (beta chain) was identified during a study of tumor and adjacent non-tumor tissue in lung cancer. Broader study findings: Shorter survival was associated with higher TCR diversity in tumors. Tumor repertoires had a smaller top 100 clone share than normal lung. TCR diversity was significantly greater in tumor than normal lung tissue.

Details on this clonotype: No antigen is known for it. One junction end does not reproduce the germline sequence, and a read error may be involved.

No cell sorting was done before RNA was extracted from the tissue. Chemotherapy-naive patients with new lung cancer underwent thoracic surgery in China, August–November 2014. Germline V CDR1 and CDR2: LGHNA, YSLEER. CDR3 length: 17 amino acids. A modified ARM-PCR protocol with three rounds of nested PCR amplified TCRbeta. TCRdb analysed the multiplex PCR reads with MiXCR anew, one entry per CDR3 protein. The sample has about 80,000 distinct CDR3 sequences, roughly 80% seen once. Material for sequencing was lung tumor tissue. The V call is TRBV4-3, the J call TRBJ2-2; the match to TRBD1 covers 8 bases. This TCR was recovered from a woman aged 45-65 years with non-small cell lung cancer. CDR3 sequence: CASNHQWTGQLTGELFF. CDR3 DNA: TGCGCCAGCAACCACCAATGGACAGGGCAATTAACCGGGGAGCTGTTTTTC.